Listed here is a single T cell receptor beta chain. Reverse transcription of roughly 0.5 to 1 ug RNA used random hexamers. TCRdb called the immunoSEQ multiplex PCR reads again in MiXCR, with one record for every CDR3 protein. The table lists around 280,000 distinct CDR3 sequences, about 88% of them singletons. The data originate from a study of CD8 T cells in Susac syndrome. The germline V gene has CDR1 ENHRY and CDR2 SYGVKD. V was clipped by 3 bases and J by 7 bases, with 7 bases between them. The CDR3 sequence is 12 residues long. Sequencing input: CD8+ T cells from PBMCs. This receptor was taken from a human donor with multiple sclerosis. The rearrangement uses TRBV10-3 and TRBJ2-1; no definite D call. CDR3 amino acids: CAISEGENEQFF. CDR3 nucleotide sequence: TGTGCCATCAGTGAAGGTGAGAATGAGCAGTTCTTC.